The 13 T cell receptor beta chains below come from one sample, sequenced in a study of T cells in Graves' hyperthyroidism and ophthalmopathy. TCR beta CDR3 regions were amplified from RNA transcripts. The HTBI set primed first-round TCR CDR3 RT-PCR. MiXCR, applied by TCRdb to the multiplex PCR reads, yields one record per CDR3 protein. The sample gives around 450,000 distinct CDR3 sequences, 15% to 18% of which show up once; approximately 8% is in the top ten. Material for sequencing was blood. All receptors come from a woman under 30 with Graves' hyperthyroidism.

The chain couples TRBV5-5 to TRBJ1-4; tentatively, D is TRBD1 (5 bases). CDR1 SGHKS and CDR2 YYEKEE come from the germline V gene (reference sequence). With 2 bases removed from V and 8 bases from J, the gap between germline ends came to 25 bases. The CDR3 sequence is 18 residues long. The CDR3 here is CASSLGSAGPPGREKLFF. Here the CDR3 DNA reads TGTGCCAGCAGCTTAGGTTCGGCAGGGCCTCCGGGAAGGGAAAAACTGTTTTTT.

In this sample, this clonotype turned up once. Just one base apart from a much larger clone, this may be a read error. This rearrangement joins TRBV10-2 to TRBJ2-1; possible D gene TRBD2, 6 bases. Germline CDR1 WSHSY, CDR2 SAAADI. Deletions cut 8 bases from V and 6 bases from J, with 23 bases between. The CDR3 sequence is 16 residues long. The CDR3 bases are TGCGCCAGCGCCCTCCGCGGACTGGACGGGAGCAATGAGCAGTTCTTC. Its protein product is CASALRGLDGSNEQFF.

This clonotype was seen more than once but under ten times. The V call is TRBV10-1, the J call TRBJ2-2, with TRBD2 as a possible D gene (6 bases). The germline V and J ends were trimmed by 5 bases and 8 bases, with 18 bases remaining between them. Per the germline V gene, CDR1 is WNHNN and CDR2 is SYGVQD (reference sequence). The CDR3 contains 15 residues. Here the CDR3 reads CASSPPDWAGGELFF. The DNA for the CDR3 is TGCGCCAGCAGTCCACCGGACTGGGCGGGAGGGGAGCTGTTTTTT.

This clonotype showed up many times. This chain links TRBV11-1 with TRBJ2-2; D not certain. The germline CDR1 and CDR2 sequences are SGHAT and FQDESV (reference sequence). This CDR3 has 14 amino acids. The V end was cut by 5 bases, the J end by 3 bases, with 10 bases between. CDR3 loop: CASSLIIDTGELFF. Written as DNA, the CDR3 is TGTGCCAGCAGCCTTATCATCGACACCGGGGAGCTGTTTTTT.

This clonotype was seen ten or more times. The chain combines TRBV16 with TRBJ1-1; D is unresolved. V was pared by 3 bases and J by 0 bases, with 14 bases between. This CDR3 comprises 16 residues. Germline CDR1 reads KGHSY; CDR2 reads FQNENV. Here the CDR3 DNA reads TGTGCCAGCAGCCACCCCGGTGGCGGGGTGAACACTGAAGCTTTCTTT. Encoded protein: CASSHPGGGVNTEAFF. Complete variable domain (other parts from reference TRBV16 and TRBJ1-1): GEEVAQTPKHLVRGEGQKAKLYCAPIKGHSYVFWYQQVLKNEFKFLISFQNENVFDETGMPKERFSAKCLPNSPCSLEIQATKLEDSAVYFCASSHPGGGVNTEAFFGQGTRLTVV.

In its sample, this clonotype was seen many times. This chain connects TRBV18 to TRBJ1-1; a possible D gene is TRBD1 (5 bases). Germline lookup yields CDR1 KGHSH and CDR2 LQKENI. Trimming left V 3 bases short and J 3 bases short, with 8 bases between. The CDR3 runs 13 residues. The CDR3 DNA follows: TGTGCCAGCTCACCGCAGGGCTACACTGAAGCTTTCTTT. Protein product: CASSPQGYTEAFF.

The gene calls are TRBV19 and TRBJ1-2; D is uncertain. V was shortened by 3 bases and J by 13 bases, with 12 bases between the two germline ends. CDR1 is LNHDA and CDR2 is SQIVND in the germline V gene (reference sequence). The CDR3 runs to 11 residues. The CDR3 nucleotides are TGTGCCAGTAGTATGGGATCGGCCGGCACCTTC. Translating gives CASSMGSAGTF.

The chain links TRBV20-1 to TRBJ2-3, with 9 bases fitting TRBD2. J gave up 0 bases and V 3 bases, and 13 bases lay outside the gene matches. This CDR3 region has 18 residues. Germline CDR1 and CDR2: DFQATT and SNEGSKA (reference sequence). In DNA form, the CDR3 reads TGCAGTGCTAGGGGGAGGGGCGGGAGGGCCCCCAGCACAGATACGCAGTATTTT. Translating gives CSARGRGGRAPSTDTQYF.

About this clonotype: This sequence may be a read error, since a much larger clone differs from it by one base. CDR3 nucleotide sequence: TGTGCCAGCAGGGCAACTAGCGGGGGCCCCTGGGGCACCGGGGAGCCGTTTTTT. It translates to CASRATSGGPWGTGEPFF. The chain couples TRBV27 to TRBJ2-2, with 11 bases matching TRBD2. Germline values: CDR1 MNHEY, CDR2 SMNVEV (reference sequence). This CDR3 contains 18 residues.

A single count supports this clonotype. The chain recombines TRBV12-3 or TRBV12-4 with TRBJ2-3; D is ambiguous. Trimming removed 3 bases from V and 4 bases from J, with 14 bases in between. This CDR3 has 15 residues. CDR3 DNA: TGTGCCAGCAGTTTTGGGTGGGATGGGTCAGATACGCAGTATTTT. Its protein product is CASSFGWDGSDTQYF.

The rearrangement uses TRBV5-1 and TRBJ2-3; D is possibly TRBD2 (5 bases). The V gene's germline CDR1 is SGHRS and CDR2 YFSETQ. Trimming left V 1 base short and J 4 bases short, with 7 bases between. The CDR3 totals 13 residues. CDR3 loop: CASSLSGSDTQYF. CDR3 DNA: TGCGCCAGCAGCTTGAGCGGCTCAGATACGCAGTATTTT.

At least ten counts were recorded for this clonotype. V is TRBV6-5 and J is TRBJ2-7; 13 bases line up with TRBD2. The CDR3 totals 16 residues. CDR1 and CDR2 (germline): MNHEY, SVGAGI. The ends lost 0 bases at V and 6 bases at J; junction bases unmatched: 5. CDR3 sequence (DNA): TGTGCCAGCAGTTACTCGGGACTAGCGGGATATCGCGAGCAGTACTTC. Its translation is CASSYSGLAGYREQYF.

The chain's CDR3 is CASSLIAGFTQETQYF. DNA for the CDR3: TGTGCCAGCAGCTTAATCGCAGGATTTACTCAAGAGACCCAGTACTTC. The V call is TRBV5-6, the J call TRBJ2-5; D gene ambiguous. The V gene's germline CDR1 is SGHDT and CDR2 YYEEEE. The CDR3 runs 16 residues. Trimming removed 2 bases from V and 2 bases from J, with 16 bases in between.